This entry lists 27 T cell receptor beta chains sequenced from one sample in a study of CD8 T cells in Susac syndrome. With random hexamers, reverse transcription was performed on about 0.5 to 1 ug of RNA. From the immunoSEQ multiplex PCR reads, TCRdb called clonotypes with MiXCR, one entry per CDR3 protein. The table lists 110,000 or so distinct CDR3 sequences, 85% to 95% of them singletons. Source material: CD4+ T cells from PBMCs. Receptors originate from a human donor with multiple sclerosis.

The chain uses TRBV20-1 and TRBJ1-6; the match to TRBD1 covers 8 bases. The CDR3 extends over 17 amino acids. The V and J ends lost 0 bases and 7 bases, in that order; junction bases with no gene match: 11. Germline CDR1 and CDR2: DFQATT and SNEGSKA (reference sequence). The CDR3 protein is CSARELRGWDRNSPLHF. DNA of the CDR3: TGCAGTGCTAGAGAGCTGAGGGGGTGGGACAGGAATTCACCCCTCCACTTT.

The chain couples TRBV18 to TRBJ2-5; TRBD2 might be the D (6 bases). V shed 3 bases and J shed 3 bases, with 11 bases lying between them. Germline values: CDR1 KGHSH, CDR2 LQKENI. CDR3 length equals 14 residues. The CDR3 nucleotides are TGTGCCAGCTCACCCACTGGAGGGGAAGAGACCCAGTACTTC. Protein product: CASSPTGGEETQYF.

This chain connects TRBV7-3 to TRBJ2-6; perhaps TRBD1 as D (5 bases). Germline V lookup: CDR1 SGHTA, CDR2 FQGTGA. V shed 2 bases and J shed 9 bases, with 11 bases lying between them. The CDR3 is 14 amino acids. The CDR3 protein is CASSLQGVHNVLTF. The CDR3 region has the DNA TGTGCCAGCAGCTTACAAGGGGTACACAACGTCCTGACTTTC.

The count of this clonotype is one. The chain joins TRBV29-1 to TRBJ2-1; 11 bases align to TRBD1. CDR1 and CDR2 from the germline V gene are SQVTM and ANQGSEA. The V gene end was trimmed by 1 base and the J gene end by 2 bases; junction bases not matched to a gene: 4. CDR3 length: 16 amino acids. The CDR3 protein is CSVEGRDRGAYNEQFF. The CDR3 bases are TGCAGCGTTGAAGGTCGGGACAGGGGGGCCTACAATGAGCAGTTCTTC.

This chain joins TRBV11-3 and TRBJ2-2; either TRBD1 or TRBD2 may fit D (5 bases each). Germline values: CDR1 SGHNT, CDR2 YENEEA. With 5 bases removed from V and 7 bases from J, the gap between germline ends came to 17 bases. This CDR3 is 15 amino acids long. The DNA for the CDR3 is TGTGCCAGCAGCACTCAGGGATCTGAGGGCGGGGAGCTGTTTTTT. This sequence encodes CASSTQGSEGGELFF.

The J gene is TRBJ1-1, the V gene TRBV28; TRBD1 aligns across 8 bases. The V gene's germline CDR1 is MDHEN and CDR2 SYDVKM. The CDR3 runs 15 residues. Losses at the gene ends were 6 bases for V and 1 base for J; bases not matched to a gene: 7. The CDR3 loop reads CASRQLGTGNTEAFF. The CDR3 DNA follows: TGTGCCAGCAGGCAATTGGGGACAGGGAACACTGAAGCTTTCTTT.

The chain employs TRBV20-1 and TRBJ1-4, with D tentatively TRBD1 (5 bases). The CDR3 has 15 residues. Trimming took 3 bases from V and 7 from J, leaving 18 bases between them. In germline, CDR1 is DFQATT, CDR2 SNEGSKA (reference sequence). CDR3 protein: CSASGTQRGTEKLFF. The CDR3 DNA sequence: TGCAGTGCTAGTGGGACCCAAAGAGGGACTGAAAAACTGTTTTTT.

This chain connects TRBV18 to TRBJ2-5; 7 positions match TRBD1. This CDR3 region has 16 residues. The germline gives CDR1 KGHSH, CDR2 LQKENI. Trimming cost V 3 bases and J 6 bases; bases outside gene matches: 13. The CDR3 region is CASSPLWGQPQKTQYF. CDR3 nucleotides: TGTGCCAGCTCACCCCTATGGGGACAGCCTCAAAAGACCCAGTACTTC.

This chain connects TRBV15 to TRBJ1-1; maybe TRBD1 (5 bases). Germline CDR1 and CDR2: LNHNV and YYDKDF (reference sequence). The CDR3 length is 18 residues. Trimming took 6 bases from V and 1 from J, leaving 24 bases between them. CDR3 region: CATRRRDMLGLTNTEAFF. The CDR3 region has the DNA TGTGCCACCAGGAGACGTGACATGTTGGGACTAACGAACACTGAAGCTTTCTTT. The variable domain in full, completed from reference TRBV15 and TRBJ1-1, reads DAMVIQNPRYQVTQFGKPVTLSCSQTLNHNVMYWYQQKSSQAPKLLFHYYDKDFNNEADTPDNFQSRRPNTSFCFLDIRSPGLGDTAMYLCATRRRDMLGLTNTEAFFGQGTRLTVV.

The chain is built from TRBV7-2 and TRBJ1-2, with a weak D call TRBD1 (5 bases). Trimming took 5 bases from V and 0 from J, leaving 16 bases between them. The CDR3 consists of 16 residues. Germline V CDR1 and CDR2: SGHTA, FQGNSA. CDR3 DNA: TGTGCCAGCAGCCGACGGGTCGGGGGAGCTAACTATGGCTACACCTTC. Amino acid sequence: CASSRRVGGANYGYTF.

This chain joins TRBV6-1 and TRBJ2-2; maybe TRBD1 (6 bases). Trimming stripped 5 bases from V and 4 bases from J, with 23 bases between. This CDR3 has 18 amino acids. CDR1 MNHNS and CDR2 SASEGT come from the germline V gene. The CDR3 DNA sequence: TGTGCCAGCAGTACCATCCTGAAAACAGGGCTGGGCACCGGGGAGCTGTTTTTT. Amino acid sequence: CASSTILKTGLGTGELFF.

The J gene is TRBJ2-7, the V gene TRBV20-1, with 7 bases fitting TRBD1. The CDR3 totals 12 residues. Germline CDR1 and CDR2: DFQATT and SNEGSKA (reference sequence). With 5 bases clipped from V and 4 bases from J, the junction kept 5 bases outside the gene matches. The CDR3 protein is CSAGTEIYEQYF. The CDR3 DNA is TGCAGTGCTGGGACAGAAATTTACGAGCAGTACTTC.

The rearrangement links TRBV30 to TRBJ2-7; 9 nucleotides align to TRBD1. The CDR3 has 11 residues. Per the germline V gene, CDR1 is GTSNPN and CDR2 is SVGIG (reference sequence). Trimming at V came to 2 bases and at J to 12 bases, leaving 5 bases not matched to a gene. The CDR3 region is CAWSTGTGRYF. The CDR3 DNA reads as TGTGCCTGGAGTACCGGGACAGGGCGGTACTTC.

The chain links TRBV4-2 to TRBJ2-2; the D gene is possibly TRBD2 (6 bases). CDR1 and CDR2 (germline): LGHNA, YNFKEQ. The CDR3 loop spans 19 amino acids. The V end lost 0 bases, the J end lost 5 bases, and 22 bases lay between the germline ends. CDR3 loop: CASSQDRGAWGSATGELFF. DNA for the CDR3: TGTGCCAGCAGCCAAGATCGCGGGGCCTGGGGTAGTGCAACCGGGGAGCTGTTTTTT.

J is TRBJ2-1 and V is TRBV3-1; D possibly corresponds to TRBD2 (5 bases). The CDR3 runs to 16 residues. Germline CDR1 is LGHDT and CDR2 is YNNKEL (reference sequence). Trimming pared 4 bases from V and 8 bases from J, leaving 21 bases between. The CDR3 nucleotides read TGTGCCAGCAGCCCTAACGTAGCGTCCCAACCCCATGAGCAGTTCTTC. Residues: CASSPNVASQPHEQFF.

The chain has TRBV3-1 and TRBJ1-2; no clear D gene. Trimming removed 4 bases at V and 5 bases at J, with 8 bases between. This CDR3 is built from 12 residues. Germline V gene data show CDR1 as LGHDT and CDR2 as YNNKEL (reference sequence). The CDR3 DNA sequence: TGTGCCAGCAGCCCCGGGAAATATGGCTACACCTTC. Protein product: CASSPGKYGYTF.

This chain connects TRBV12-3 or TRBV12-4 to TRBJ1-2, with TRBD1 as a possible D gene (5 bases). The CDR3 is made up of 13 amino acids. V gave up 5 bases and J gave up 5 bases, with 12 bases separating them. CDR3 DNA: TGTGCCAGCAGTGGGACGGCCCCGTATGGCTACACCTTC. It codes for CASSGTAPYGYTF.

V gene TRBV5-1 combines with J gene TRBJ1-2, with D possibly being TRBD1 (5 bases). Deletions cut 0 bases from V and 2 bases from J, with 11 bases between. The CDR3 totals 15 residues. CDR1 is SGHRS, CDR2 YFSETQ, per germline. The CDR3 loop reads CASSLGAGRNYGYTF. For the CDR3, the DNA is TGCGCCAGCAGCTTGGGTGCGGGGCGAAACTATGGCTACACCTTC. The full variable domain, completed using reference TRBV5-1 and TRBJ1-2, is KAGVTQTPRYLIKTRGQQVTLSCSPISGHRSVSWYQQTPGQGLQFLFEYFSETQRNKGNFPGRFSGRQFSNSRSEMNVSTLELGDSALYLCASSLGAGRNYGYTFGSGTRLTVV.

Only one count was recorded for this clonotype. The V gene is TRBV2, the J gene TRBJ2-6, with 7 bases matching TRBD1. This CDR3 has 19 amino acids. CDR1 is SNHLY and CDR2 is FYNNEI in the germline V gene. With V trimmed by 7 bases and J by 4 bases, 19 bases remained unmatched. The CDR3 sequence is CASTRSALGQVAGANVLTF. CDR3 DNA sequence: TGTGCCAGCACCAGATCGGCCCTTGGACAGGTCGCCGGGGCCAACGTCCTGACTTTC.

Comment on this clonotype: A junction boundary mismatches the germline segment, possibly from a read error. The chain carries TRBV5-6 and TRBJ1-1, with 11 positions matching TRBD1. CDR3 size: 16 residues. CDR1 and CDR2 from the germline V gene are SGHDT and YYEEEE. DNA of the CDR3: TGTGCCAGCAGCTCCGGGACAGGGGGGCAGGGCACTGAAGCTCTCTTT. The encoded protein is CASSSGTGGQGTEALF.

V gene TRBV7-9 combines with J gene TRBJ2-7; 8 bases agree with TRBD1. The trim removed 6 bases at V and 5 bases at J, leaving 6 bases unmatched. The CDR3 runs to 13 residues. Germline CDR1 and CDR2: SEHNR and FQNEAQ (reference sequence). This chain's CDR3 is CASRSGGWDEQYF. The CDR3, as DNA: TGTGCCAGCAGATCAGGGGGCTGGGACGAGCAGTACTTC.

The chain has TRBV7-9 and TRBJ1-2; D is perhaps TRBD1 (5 bases). This CDR3 comprises 16 residues. The V gene lost 1 base and the J gene lost 7 bases, with 19 bases spanning the gap. Germline V lookup: CDR1 SEHNR, CDR2 FQNEAQ (reference sequence). This chain's CDR3 is CASSLESPGLMGGYTF. In DNA form, the CDR3 reads TGTGCCAGCAGCTTAGAGTCCCCAGGGTTGATGGGTGGCTACACCTTC.

This clonotype was picked up one time. The J gene is TRBJ2-3, the V gene TRBV2; D remains unclear. CDR1 is SNHLY and CDR2 is FYNNEI in the germline V gene. Trimming cost V 1 base and J 0 bases, with 5 bases left between them. The CDR3 has 14 amino acids. The CDR3 protein is CASSEVLSTDTQYF. CDR3 coding DNA: TGTGCCAGCAGTGAAGTATTAAGCACAGATACGCAGTATTTT.

The J gene is TRBJ1-5, the V gene TRBV30; weak D call: TRBD1 (5 bases). V was shortened by 3 bases and J by 5 bases, with 14 bases between the two germline ends. The CDR3 consists of 14 residues. From germline, CDR1 is GTSNPN and CDR2 SVGIG (reference sequence). In DNA form, the CDR3 reads TGTGCCTGGAGGCAGGGTAGGAGAGATCAGCCCCAGCATTTT. Encoded protein: CAWRQGRRDQPQHF.

This sequence joins TRBV3-1 and TRBJ2-1; maybe TRBD1 (5 bases). CDR1 and CDR2 from the germline V gene are LGHDT and YNNKEL (reference sequence). The CDR3 has 16 amino acids. Trimming left V 1 base short and J 8 bases short, with 18 bases between. CDR3: CASSQVLQGRDHEQFF. In DNA, the CDR3 is TGTGCCAGCAGCCAAGTACTGCAGGGTAGAGATCATGAGCAGTTCTTC.

This chain connects TRBV30 to TRBJ2-5, with 7 bases that match TRBD1. V was pared by 3 bases and J by 0 bases, with 13 bases of the junction left unmatched. The CDR3 contains 17 residues. Germline V lookup: CDR1 GTSNPN, CDR2 SVGIG (reference sequence). CDR3 in amino acids: CAWSPSRGQTYQETQYF. CDR3 in DNA: TGTGCCTGGAGCCCCAGCCGGGGACAGACCTACCAAGAGACCCAGTACTTC.

CDR3 nucleotide sequence: TGTGCCAGCTCACCACCGGGGACTCCGAACACTGAAGCTTTCTTT. It specifies CASSPPGTPNTEAFF. The V and J genes are TRBV18 and TRBJ1-1, with TRBD1 as a possible D gene (5 bases). Between the trimmed V and J ends, which lost 0 bases and 1 base, there was a span of 9 bases. Germline assignment: CDR1 KGHSH and CDR2 LQKENI. The CDR3 runs to 15 residues.